A single sample is the source of the 2 T cell receptor beta chains below, sequenced in a study of T cells in Graves' hyperthyroidism and ophthalmopathy. RNA transcripts yielded amplified TCR beta CDR3 regions. The TCR CDR3 was amplified in a first-round RT-PCR using the HTBI primer set. TCRdb itself ran the multiplex PCR reads through MiXCR, one entry per CDR3 protein. The sample contains hundreds of thousands of distinct CDR3 sequences, less than 15% of which appear only once. Sequencing input: blood. The receptor source for this set is a young woman with Graves' hyperthyroidism.

The J gene is TRBJ2-1, the V gene TRBV19; 9 bases line up with TRBD2. Germline V CDR1 and CDR2: LNHDA, SQIVND (reference sequence). This CDR3 spans 14 amino acids. The ends lost 5 bases at V and 8 bases at J; junction bases unmatched: 7. The CDR3 region has the DNA TGTGCCAGTAGTCTAGTAGCGGGAGTTGATGAGCAGTTCTTC. This translates into CASSLVAGVDEQFF. Combining the CDR3 with reference TRBV19 and TRBJ2-1 gives the whole variable domain DGGITQSPKYLFRKEGQNVTLSCEQNLNHDAMYWYRQDPGQGLRLIYYSQIVNDFQKGDIAEGYSVSREKKESFPLTVTSAQKNPTAFYLCASSLVAGVDEQFFGPGTRLTVL.

Many counts were recorded for this clonotype. The chain has TRBV6-2 or TRBV6-3 and TRBJ1-1; unclear D gene. The V gene lost 7 bases and the J gene lost 1 base, with 13 bases spanning the gap. The CDR3 runs to 14 residues. Germline V gene data show CDR1 as MNHEY and CDR2 as SVGEGT. The chain's CDR3 is CASTRGGRNTEAFF. The CDR3 DNA reads as TGTGCCAGCACCCGGGGAGGTAGGAACACTGAAGCTTTCTTT.